Below are 4 T cell receptor beta chains sequenced from a single sample in a study of T cell responses to AZD1222 COVID-19 vaccine. Produced via immunoSEQ multiplex PCR; TCRdb's table is partial and in-frame only. The table records more than 150,000 clones, about nine tenths of them present only once. This specimen was peripheral blood, taken on day 0 of AZD1222 vaccination. These receptors were obtained from an adult in good health.

CDR3 DNA sequence: TGTGCCAGCAGTCCCACCCAGGGAAGTTCACATGAGCAGTTCTTC. Protein product: CASSPTQGSSHEQFF. The genes are TRBV27 and TRBJ2-1; D perhaps matches TRBD1 (5 bases). CDR3 size: 15 residues. CDR1 and CDR2 (germline): MNHEY, SMNVEV (reference sequence). Trimming left V 5 bases short and J 8 bases short, with 19 bases between.

The table lists this clone with a count of one. CDR3: CASSPSSTGFGAFF. The CDR3 region has the DNA TGTGCCAGCTCACCATCCTCAACAGGGTTCGGGGCTTTCTTT. This chain links TRBV18 with TRBJ1-1; tentative D call: TRBD1 (6 bases). The V end was cut by 2 bases, the J end by 11 bases, with 18 bases between. Germline V lookup: CDR1 KGHSH, CDR2 LQKENI. This CDR3 is 14 amino acids long.

This chain links TRBV6-5 with TRBJ1-4; D is perhaps TRBD1 (6 bases). V lost 2 bases to trimming and J lost 1 base, with 11 bases between them. Germline V gene sequence: CDR1 MNHEY, CDR2 SVGAGI. This CDR3 has 16 amino acids. This CDR3 is CASSYLSRGTNEKLFF. The DNA for the CDR3 is TGTGCCAGCAGTTACCTCTCCAGGGGAACTAATGAAAAACTGTTTTTT.

The table lists this clone with a few counts. This rearrangement joins TRBV5-1 to TRBJ1-2; D possibly corresponds to TRBD1 (6 bases). The germline gives CDR1 SGHRS, CDR2 YFSETQ. CDR3 size: 14 residues. V was pared by 6 bases and J by 7 bases, with 19 bases between. The CDR3 sequence is CASKPPGEWFGYTF. The CDR3 bases are TGCGCCAGCAAACCCCCAGGGGAGTGGTTTGGCTACACCTTC.